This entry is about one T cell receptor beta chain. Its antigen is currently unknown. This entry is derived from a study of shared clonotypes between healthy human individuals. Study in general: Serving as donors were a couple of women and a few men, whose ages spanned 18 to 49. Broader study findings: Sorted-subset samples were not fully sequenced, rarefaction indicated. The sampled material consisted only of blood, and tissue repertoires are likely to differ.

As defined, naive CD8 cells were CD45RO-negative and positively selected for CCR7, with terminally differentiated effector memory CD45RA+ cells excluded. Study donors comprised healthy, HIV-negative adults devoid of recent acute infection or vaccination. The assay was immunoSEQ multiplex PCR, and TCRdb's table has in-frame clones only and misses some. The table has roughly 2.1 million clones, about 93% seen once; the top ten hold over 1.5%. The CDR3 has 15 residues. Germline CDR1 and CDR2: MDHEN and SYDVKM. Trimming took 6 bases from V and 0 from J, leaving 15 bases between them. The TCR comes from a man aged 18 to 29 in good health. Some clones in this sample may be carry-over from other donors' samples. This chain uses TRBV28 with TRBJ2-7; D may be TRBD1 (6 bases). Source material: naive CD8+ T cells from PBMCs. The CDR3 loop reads CASSERTDPSYEQYF. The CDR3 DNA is TGTGCCAGCAGCGAGAGGACAGATCCCTCCTACGAGCAGTACTTC.